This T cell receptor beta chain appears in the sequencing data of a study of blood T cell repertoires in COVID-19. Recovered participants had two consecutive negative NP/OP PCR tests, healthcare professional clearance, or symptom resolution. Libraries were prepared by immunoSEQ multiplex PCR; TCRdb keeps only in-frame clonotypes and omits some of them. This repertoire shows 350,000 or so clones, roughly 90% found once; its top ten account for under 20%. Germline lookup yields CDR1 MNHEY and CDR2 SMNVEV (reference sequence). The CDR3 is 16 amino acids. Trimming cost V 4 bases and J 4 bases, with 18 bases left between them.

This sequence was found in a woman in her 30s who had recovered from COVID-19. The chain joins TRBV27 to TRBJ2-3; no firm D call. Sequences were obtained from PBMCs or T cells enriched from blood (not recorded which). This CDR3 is CASSSGPLLGPDTQYF. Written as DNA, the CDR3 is TGTGCCAGCAGTTCCGGCCCTCTCCTTGGGCCAGATACGCAGTATTTT.